The following is a T cell receptor beta chain sequence with its context. Its antigen is currently unknown. Clones were sequenced by immunoSEQ multiplex PCR, and TCRdb holds only the in-frame ones, with some missing. The data contain roughly 100,000 clones, around 90% of them seen just once; the ten biggest clones take up about 9.1%. The germline V and J ends were trimmed by 1 base and 5 bases, with 3 bases remaining between them. Germline V gene sequence: CDR1 DFQATT, CDR2 SNEGSKA (reference sequence). This CDR3 has 11 amino acids. This sample is drawn from a study of T cell responses to AZD1222 COVID-19 vaccine. Study-wide results and caveats: With two AZD1222 doses given, Spike-specific TCR breadth and depth both rose. Reportedly, close to half of spike-specific TCRs are directed against unmutated variant regions.

This clonotype was obtained from an adult in good health. This sequence joins TRBV20-1 and TRBJ1-5; no definite D call. Sequences were derived from peripheral blood, sampled on day 0 of AZD1222 vaccination. DNA of the CDR3: TGCAGTGCTAGAGGGGATCAGCCCCAGCATTTT. This codes for CSARGDQPQHF.